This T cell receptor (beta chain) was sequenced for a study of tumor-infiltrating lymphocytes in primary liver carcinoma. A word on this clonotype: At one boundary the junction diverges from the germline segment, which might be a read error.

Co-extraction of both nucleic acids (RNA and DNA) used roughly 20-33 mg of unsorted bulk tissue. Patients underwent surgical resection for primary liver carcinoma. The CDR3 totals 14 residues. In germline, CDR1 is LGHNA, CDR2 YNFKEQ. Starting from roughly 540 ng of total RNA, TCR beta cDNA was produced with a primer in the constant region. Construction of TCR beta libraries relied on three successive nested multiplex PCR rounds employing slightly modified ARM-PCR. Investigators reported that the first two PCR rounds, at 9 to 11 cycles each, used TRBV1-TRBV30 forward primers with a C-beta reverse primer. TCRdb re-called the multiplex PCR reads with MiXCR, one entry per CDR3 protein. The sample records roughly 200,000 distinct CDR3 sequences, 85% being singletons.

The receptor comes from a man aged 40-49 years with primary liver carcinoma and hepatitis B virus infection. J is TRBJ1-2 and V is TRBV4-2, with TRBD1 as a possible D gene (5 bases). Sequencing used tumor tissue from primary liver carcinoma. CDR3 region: CASSQDRTGWGYAF. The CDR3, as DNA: TGTGCCAGCAGCCAAGATCGAACAGGCTGGGGTTACGCCTTC.